The source of this T cell receptor beta chain is a study of response to subunit inactivated influenza vaccine. J gave up 5 bases and V 0 bases, and 3 bases lay outside the gene matches. CDR1 is SGHRS and CDR2 is YFSETQ in the germline V gene. This CDR3 spans 14 amino acids. Findings and caveats of the study: The authors proposed limited new T cell recruitment per seasonal influenza vaccination.

Each CDR3 protein is one row after TCRdb ran MiXCR on the RT-PCR reads. The repertoire holds hundreds of thousands of distinct CDR3 sequences, with less than 15% as singletons. This clonotype was seen more than once but under ten times. Its antigen is unknown. The sequenced sample was PBMCs from blood, obtained around 15 days before vaccination. This TCR came from a man aged 50 to 59 who received an inactivated influenza vaccine. V gene TRBV5-1 combines with J gene TRBJ2-7; TRBD1 matches 9 bases. The CDR3 here is CASSLGDRADEQYF. The CDR3, as DNA: TGCGCCAGCAGCTTGGGGGACAGGGCCGACGAGCAGTACTTC.